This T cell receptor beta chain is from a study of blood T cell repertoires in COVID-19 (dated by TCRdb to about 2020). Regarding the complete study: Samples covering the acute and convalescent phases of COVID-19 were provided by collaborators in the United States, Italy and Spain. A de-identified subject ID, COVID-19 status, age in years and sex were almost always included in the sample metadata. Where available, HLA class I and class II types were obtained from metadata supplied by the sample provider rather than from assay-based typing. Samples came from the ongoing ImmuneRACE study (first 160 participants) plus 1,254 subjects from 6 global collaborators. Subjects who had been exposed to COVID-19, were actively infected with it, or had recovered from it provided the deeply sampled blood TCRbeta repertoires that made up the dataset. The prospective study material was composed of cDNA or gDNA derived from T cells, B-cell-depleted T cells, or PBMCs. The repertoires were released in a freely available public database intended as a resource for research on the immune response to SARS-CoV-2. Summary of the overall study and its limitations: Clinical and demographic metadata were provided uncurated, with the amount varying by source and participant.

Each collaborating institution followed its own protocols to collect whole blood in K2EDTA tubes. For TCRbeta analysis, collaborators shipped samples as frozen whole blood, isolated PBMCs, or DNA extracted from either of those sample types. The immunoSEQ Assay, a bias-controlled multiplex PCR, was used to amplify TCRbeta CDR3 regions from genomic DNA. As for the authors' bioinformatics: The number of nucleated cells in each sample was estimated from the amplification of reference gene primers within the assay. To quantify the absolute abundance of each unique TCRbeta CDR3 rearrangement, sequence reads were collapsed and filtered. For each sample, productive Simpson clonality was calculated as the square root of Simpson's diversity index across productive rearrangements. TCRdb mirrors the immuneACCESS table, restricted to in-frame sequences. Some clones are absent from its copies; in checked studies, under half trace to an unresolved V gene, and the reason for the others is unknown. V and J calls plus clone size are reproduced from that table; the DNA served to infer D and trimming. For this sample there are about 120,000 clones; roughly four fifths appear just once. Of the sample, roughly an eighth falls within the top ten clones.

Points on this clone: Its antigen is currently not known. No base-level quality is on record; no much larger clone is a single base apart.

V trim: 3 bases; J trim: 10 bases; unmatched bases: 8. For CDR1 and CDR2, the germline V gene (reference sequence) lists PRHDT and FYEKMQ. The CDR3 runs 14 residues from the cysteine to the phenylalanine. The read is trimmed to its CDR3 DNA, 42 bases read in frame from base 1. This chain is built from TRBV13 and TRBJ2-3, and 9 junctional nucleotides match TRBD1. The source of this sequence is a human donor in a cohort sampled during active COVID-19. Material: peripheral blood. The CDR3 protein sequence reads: CASSFGEGQGAQYF. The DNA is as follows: TGTGCCAGCAGCTTCGGGGAGGGACAGGGAGCGCAGTATTTT.